Following are 24 T cell receptor beta chains from one sample sequenced in a study of glioma-infiltrating T cells after dendritic cell vaccination (TCRdb year 2016). The library was produced with the immunoSEQ multiplex PCR assay. As stored in TCRdb, this immuneACCESS dataset retains in-frame rearrangements with V and J assigned. A fraction of the clones does not appear; measured against another copy, unresolved V genes explain less than half of the discrepancy, and the remainder lacks a known reason. The sample profile shows around 72,000 clones; around 81% of them were found once. 7.9% of the sample comes from the top ten. The sample consisted of blood, taken before dendritic cell vaccination. These receptor sequences come from a human donor with glioblastoma.

V gene TRBV6-5 combines with J gene TRBJ2-2; TRBD2 agrees at 12 bases. This CDR3 region has 15 residues. Germline CDR1 and CDR2: MNHEY and SVGAGI. J was trimmed by 3 bases and V by 7 bases; bases with no gene match: 3. CDR3 protein: CASTLAGGDTGELFF. For the CDR3, the DNA is TGTGCCAGCACCCTAGCGGGGGGGGACACCGGGGAGCTGTTTTTT.

The CDR3 bases are TGCGCCAGCAGCTTCGGACTAGCGGCCTCCTACGAGCAGTACTTC. Translated: CASSFGLAASYEQYF. V gene TRBV5-1 combines with J gene TRBJ2-7, with TRBD2 matching 10 bases. Germline CDR1 is SGHRS and CDR2 is YFSETQ. V shed 2 bases and J 0 bases; nucleotides not matched to a gene: 2. The CDR3 contains 15 residues.

The rearrangement joins TRBV2 to TRBJ2-1; 8 bases are a match to TRBD1. This CDR3 comprises 18 residues. Germline V gene sequence: CDR1 SNHLY, CDR2 FYNNEI. J lost 3 bases, V lost 1 base, and 11 bases had no gene match. DNA of the CDR3: TGTGCCAGCAGTGAAGGGTTCCAGGGGGCTGTGGGCTACAATGAGCAGTTCTTC. Translating it yields CASSEGFQGAVGYNEQFF.

V gene TRBV2 combines with J gene TRBJ2-2, with D possibly TRBD1 on 6 matching bases. The CDR3 extends over 15 amino acids. V lost 4 bases, J lost 1 base, and 10 bases lay in between. Germline lookup yields CDR1 SNHLY and CDR2 FYNNEI. CDR3 bases: TGTGCCAGCAGTGGTCAGGGGTTGAACACCGGGGAGCTGTTTTTT. It translates to CASSGQGLNTGELFF.

The gene calls are TRBV5-1 and TRBJ2-5; 9 nucleotides agree with TRBD2. Per the germline V gene, CDR1 is SGHRS and CDR2 is YFSETQ. V trimming: 2 bases; J trimming: 7 bases; junction bases outside the gene matches: 6. The CDR3 sequence is 14 residues long. The CDR3 region is CASSLGVSGGTQYF. The CDR3 DNA reads as TGCGCCAGCAGCTTAGGGGTTAGCGGGGGGACCCAGTACTTC.

CDR3 sequence: CASSLGTNNEQFF. CDR3 DNA sequence: TGCGCCAGCAGCTTGGGGACTAACAATGAGCAGTTCTTC. This sequence joins TRBV5-1 and TRBJ2-1; D possibly corresponds to TRBD2 (6 bases). Trimming took off 0 bases at V and 5 bases at J, with 6 bases between the two ends. Germline-derived CDR1 and CDR2 are SGHRS and YFSETQ. The CDR3 runs 13 residues.

This sequence joins TRBV6-1 and TRBJ1-1, with TRBD1 matching 10 bases. Germline CDR1 is MNHNS and CDR2 is SASEGT. The CDR3 loop spans 15 amino acids. V was pared by 5 bases and J by 5 bases, with 8 bases of the junction left unmatched. The CDR3 is CASSSRTGGRTEAFF. In nucleotides, the CDR3 is TGTGCCAGCAGTAGTCGGACAGGGGGGAGGACTGAAGCTTTCTTT.

The chain's CDR3 is CASSSRGATSTDTQYF. The CDR3 region has the DNA TGTGCCAGCAGCTCTCGGGGGGCCACTAGCACAGATACGCAGTATTTT. The chain uses TRBV9 and TRBJ2-3, with D possibly being TRBD2 (7 bases). V lost 4 bases to trimming and J lost 0 bases, with 15 bases between them. The CDR3 is 16 amino acids. Germline CDR1 SGDLS, CDR2 YYNGEE.

This sequence joins TRBV7-9 and TRBJ2-1, with 9 bases aligning to TRBD1. The junction had 5 bases not matched to a gene; V was cut back by 5 bases and J by 0 bases. The CDR3 spans 16 residues. Per germline, CDR1 SEHNR and CDR2 FQNEAQ (reference sequence). CDR3 sequence: CASSRGTGSSYNEQFF. The CDR3 DNA follows: TGTGCCAGCAGCAGGGGGACAGGGAGCTCCTACAATGAGCAGTTCTTC.

The gene calls are TRBV5-6 and TRBJ1-1, with TRBD1 matching over 9 bases. The length of the CDR3 is 15 residues. Trimming at V came to 4 bases and at J to 4 bases, leaving 8 bases not matched to a gene. Per the germline V gene, CDR1 is SGHDT and CDR2 is YYEEEE. The CDR3 region is CASSQIQGAGTEAFF. For the CDR3, the DNA is TGTGCCAGCAGCCAGATACAGGGGGCAGGCACTGAAGCTTTCTTT.

This chain connects TRBV2 to TRBJ1-2, with 10 bases that match TRBD1. Germline CDR1 is SNHLY and CDR2 is FYNNEI. The CDR3 is 15 residues long. V lost 3 bases, J lost 4 bases, and 5 bases stayed unmatched. The CDR3 DNA follows: TGTGCCAGCAGTGAGGACAGGGGGAAAGGCTATGGCTACACCTTC. Amino acid sequence: CASSEDRGKGYGYTF. The full variable domain, rest sourced from reference TRBV2 and TRBJ1-2, is EPEVTQTPSHQVTQMGQEVILRCVPISNHLYFYWYRQILGQKVEFLVSFYNNEISEKSEIFDDQFSVERPDGSNFTLKIRSTKLEDSAMYFCASSEDRGKGYGYTFGSGTRLTVV.

The V gene is TRBV4-1, the J gene TRBJ2-7; perhaps TRBD1 as D (5 bases). Trimming removed 6 bases at V and 3 bases at J, with 12 bases between. The CDR3 is made up of 13 amino acids. From germline, CDR1 is MGHRA and CDR2 YSYEKL. The CDR3 DNA follows: TGCGCCAGCAGTATAGACAGAGACTACGAGCAGTACTTC. Amino acid sequence: CASSIDRDYEQYF.

This clone was recorded a few times. V is TRBV6-1 and J is TRBJ1-2; 12 bases match TRBD1. The germline gives CDR1 MNHNS, CDR2 SASEGT. The V and J ends lost 2 bases and 6 bases, in that order; junction bases with no gene match: 4. The CDR3 length is 15 residues. The CDR3 DNA reads TGTGCCAGCAGTGAAAGGGACAGGGGGCGAGATGGCTACACCTTC. Translated, it gives CASSERDRGRDGYTF.

This chain connects TRBV7-9 to TRBJ1-1, with 7 bases that match TRBD1. This CDR3 spans 15 amino acids. V trimming: 5 bases; J trimming: 1 base; junction bases outside the gene matches: 7. Germline assignment: CDR1 SEHNR and CDR2 FQNEAQ (reference sequence). This CDR3 reads CASSPRTGRNTEAFF. CDR3 in DNA: TGTGCCAGCAGCCCCCGGACAGGACGGAACACTGAAGCTTTCTTT.

By share of the sample, this clone is medium-sized. The chain joins TRBV5-4 to TRBJ2-1; D is possibly TRBD2 (5 bases). Trimming stripped 2 bases from V and 0 bases from J, with 9 bases between. The CDR3 runs 15 residues. Germline V lookup: CDR1 SGHNT, CDR2 YYREEE (reference sequence). The CDR3 is CASSLRGSSYNEQFF. CDR3 DNA: TGTGCCAGCAGCTTACGGGGAAGCTCCTACAATGAGCAGTTCTTC.

This chain connects TRBV7-2 to TRBJ2-2, with 10 bases aligning to TRBD1. Trimming removed 5 bases from V and 4 bases from J; junction bases left unmatched: 7. CDR1 and CDR2 from the germline V gene are SGHTA and FQGNSA. The CDR3 consists of 16 residues. CDR3 coding DNA: TGTGCCAGCAGCCCCGGGACAGGGGCACTCACCGGGGAGCTGTTTTTT. Translated: CASSPGTGALTGELFF.

On this clone itself: Other DNA sequences in the same sample also yield this CDR3. V and J are TRBV27 and TRBJ1-2, with D perhaps matching TRBD1 (5 bases). The CDR3 runs to 13 residues. V shed 3 bases and J shed 4 bases, with 9 bases lying between them. Germline assignment: CDR1 MNHEY and CDR2 SMNVEV (reference sequence). Here the CDR3 reads CASSFGQGYGYTF. The DNA for the CDR3 is TGTGCCAGCAGTTTTGGGCAGGGCTATGGCTACACCTTC.

This CDR3 is CASSNGQVIDEQFF. DNA for the CDR3: TGTGCCAGCAGCAACGGACAGGTGATCGATGAGCAGTTCTTC. The V call is TRBV7-6, the J call TRBJ2-1, with 7 bases identical to TRBD1. This CDR3 spans 14 amino acids. V shed 5 bases and J 8 bases; nucleotides not matched to a gene: 9. The V gene's germline CDR1 is SGHVS and CDR2 FNYEAQ.

The J gene is TRBJ1-2, the V gene TRBV7-9, with TRBD1 as a possible D gene (6 bases). The CDR3 is 13 amino acids. Looked up from germline, CDR1 is SEHNR and CDR2 is FQNEAQ (reference sequence). Trimming took 5 bases from V and 6 from J, leaving 13 bases between them. As DNA, the CDR3 is TGTGCCAGCAGCCACCGGGACACAAATGGCTACACCTTC. The encoded protein is CASSHRDTNGYTF. The full variable domain, in which reference TRBV7-9 and TRBJ1-2 provide the parts outside the CDR3, is DTGVSQNPRHKITKRGQNVTFRCDPISEHNRLYWYRQTLGQGPEFLTYFQNEAQLEKSRLLSDRFSAERPKGSFSTLEIQRTEQGDSAMYLCASSHRDTNGYTFGSGTRLTVV.

This chain connects TRBV27 to TRBJ2-3; D perhaps matches TRBD1 (7 bases). Trimming pared 2 bases from V and 3 bases from J, leaving 9 bases between. Looked up from germline, CDR1 is MNHEY and CDR2 is SMNVEV (reference sequence). The CDR3 totals 14 residues. The CDR3 sequence: CASSLAGQTDTQYF. The CDR3 coding sequence is TGTGCCAGCAGTTTAGCGGGACAGACAGATACGCAGTATTTT.

The J gene is TRBJ1-2, the V gene TRBV10-1; 10 bases align to TRBD1. The CDR3 is 15 residues long. The V and J ends lost 3 bases and 4 bases, in that order; junction bases with no gene match: 5. The germline CDR1 and CDR2 sequences are WNHNN and SYGVQD (reference sequence). CDR3 coding DNA: TGCGCCAGCAGTGACCCGACAGGGGGCTGCTATGGCTACACCTTC. Translating it yields CASSDPTGGCYGYTF.

V usage is TRBV7-9 and J usage is TRBJ1-4, with 7 nucleotides matching TRBD1. The CDR3 sequence is 13 residues long. V shed 3 bases and J 6 bases; nucleotides not matched to a gene: 1. CDR1 SEHNR and CDR2 FQNEAQ come from the germline V gene (reference sequence). The CDR3 sequence is CASSFQGDEKLFF. The CDR3 DNA reads TGTGCCAGCAGCTTCCAGGGGGATGAAAAACTGTTTTTT.

DNA for the CDR3: TGTGCTAGTGGTTTGGGGGACACTGACGAGCAGTACTTC. As protein: CASGLGDTDEQYF. The chain couples TRBV12-5 to TRBJ2-7; a possible D gene is TRBD1 (6 bases). CDR1 and CDR2 (germline): LGHNT, FRNRAP. There are 13 residues in the CDR3. Between the trimmed V and J ends, which lost 1 base and 5 bases, there was a span of 9 bases.

This rearrangement joins TRBV5-1 to TRBJ1-6, with 7 bases identical to TRBD1. The V segment lost 4 bases and the J segment 7 bases; nucleotides outside the gene matches: 8. The CDR3 has 15 residues. Germline values: CDR1 SGHRS, CDR2 YFSETQ. The CDR3 nucleotides read TGCGCCAGCAGCACAGACGGGACAGCAAATTCACCCCTCCACTTT. Protein: CASSTDGTANSPLHF.